The 27 T cell receptor beta chains reported below all come from one sample, sequenced in a study of cytomegalovirus exposure and HLA in healthy donors. Primers included in the PCR were 60 Vbeta and 13 Jbeta primers. Using immunoSEQ multiplex PCR, the repertoire was profiled, and TCRdb retains in-frame clones only, with some absent. The table lists tens of thousands of clones, around three quarters of them singletons. Material: PBMCs. These receptors came from a man aged 25-40 years in good health and CMV-seronegative.

The J gene is TRBJ2-2, the V gene TRBV9; D is uncertain. V dropped 4 bases and J dropped 8 bases, with 9 bases sitting between them. The CDR3 runs 12 residues. The germline V gene has CDR1 SGDLS and CDR2 YYNGEE. The CDR3 sequence: CASSILSGELFF. The CDR3 DNA sequence: TGTGCCAGCAGCATCCTTAGTGGGGAGCTGTTTTTT.

The V and J genes are TRBV7-7 and TRBJ2-1; 12 bases agree with TRBD2. The length of the CDR3 is 18 residues. CDR1 and CDR2 (germline): SSHAT, FNYEAQ (reference sequence). V lost 5 bases, J lost 2 bases, and 10 bases stayed unmatched. The CDR3 reads CASSASGGLAGPYNEQFF. The CDR3 nucleotides read TGTGCCAGCAGCGCAAGTGGGGGACTAGCGGGCCCCTACAATGAGCAGTTCTTC.

The chain links TRBV7-2 to TRBJ1-2, with no clear D. Germline V gives CDR1 SGHTA, CDR2 FQGNSA. The CDR3 extends over 12 amino acids. Trimming removed 2 bases at V and 7 bases at J, with 8 bases between. In DNA form, the CDR3 reads TGTGCCAGCAGCTTATCTTGGAGTGGCTACACCTTC. Translating gives CASSLSWSGYTF.

DNA for the CDR3: TGTGCCAGCAGCGCTACAGGGTATAATTCACCCCTCCACTTT. Encoded protein: CASSATGYNSPLHF. This rearrangement joins TRBV7-9 to TRBJ1-6, with TRBD1 as a possible D gene (6 bases). Per the germline V gene, CDR1 is SEHNR and CDR2 is FQNEAQ (reference sequence). This CDR3 has 14 residues. With 5 bases removed from V and 4 bases from J, the gap between germline ends came to 9 bases. The complete variable domain, with remaining parts taken from reference TRBV7-9 and TRBJ1-6, reads DTGVSQNPRHKITKRGQNVTFRCDPISEHNRLYWYRQTLGQGPEFLTYFQNEAQLEKSRLLSDRFSAERPKGSFSTLEIQRTEQGDSAMYLCASSATGYNSPLHFGNGTRLTVT.

The chain couples TRBV6-1 to TRBJ1-1; D is undetermined. The CDR3 sequence is 14 residues long. Germline loops: CDR1 MNHNS, CDR2 SASEGT. DNA of the CDR3: TGTGGAATAGTGGGCAACTTATTTAACACTGAAGCTTTCTTT. Protein: CGIVGNLFNTEAFF.

This chain uses TRBV28 with TRBJ1-5, with TRBD1 matching over 10 bases. Germline-derived CDR1 and CDR2 are MDHEN and SYDVKM. V shed 5 bases and J 7 bases; nucleotides not matched to a gene: 11. The CDR3 contains 16 residues. CDR3 in DNA: TGTGCCAGCAGTGGCCCCGGGACAGGGGACGGCCAGCCCCAGCATTTT. Translated: CASSGPGTGDGQPQHF.

The DNA of the CDR3 is TGTGCCAGCAGTAACATAGCGGCGCCTTACAATGAGCAGTTCTTC. Translating it yields CASSNIAAPYNEQFF. The chain joins TRBV6-5 to TRBJ2-1, with a weak D call TRBD2 (6 bases). The V and J ends lost 5 bases and 4 bases respectively, with 15 bases between them. This CDR3 has 15 residues. CDR1 and CDR2 from the germline V gene are MNHEY and SVGAGI.

The rearrangement joins TRBV6-4 to TRBJ2-1; maybe TRBD2 (7 bases). The CDR3 length is 17 residues. Germline V gene lookup returns CDR1 MRHNA and CDR2 SNTAGT. Trimming took off 3 bases at V and 4 bases at J, with 19 bases between the two ends. The CDR3 DNA is TGTGCCAGCAGTGAATCCACGGCTGGGGGGGCGTACAATGAGCAGTTCTTC. Residues: CASSESTAGGAYNEQFF.

This rearrangement joins TRBV11-2 to TRBJ1-2; D is undetermined. The V gene's germline CDR1 is SGHAT and CDR2 FQNNGV. CDR3 size: 11 residues. Trimming cost V 1 base and J 7 bases, with 4 bases left between them. CDR3 DNA: TGTGCCAGCAGCTTAGGCGGTGGCTACACCTTC. As protein: CASSLGGGYTF.

V and J are TRBV5-1 and TRBJ2-1; TRBD2 aligns across 8 bases. CDR1 and CDR2 (germline): SGHRS, YFSETQ. This CDR3 region has 18 residues. V lost 0 bases to trimming and J lost 6 bases; unmatched junction nucleotides: 14. CDR3 coding DNA: TGCGCCAGCAGCTTGGCCAGCGGGGGCTTCCCTTTACTCAATGAGCAGTTCTTC. This translates into CASSLASGGFPLLNEQFF.

This clone has a handful of counts. The rearrangement joins TRBV6-5 to TRBJ1-1; 7 bases align to TRBD1. With V trimmed by 5 bases and J by 12 bases, 9 bases remained unmatched. CDR3 size: 12 residues. CDR1 and CDR2 from the germline V gene are MNHEY and SVGAGI. CDR3 sequence: CASSHRQGTSFF. Written as DNA, the CDR3 is TGTGCCAGCAGTCACCGACAGGGCACGTCTTTCTTT.

This clone was observed a single time. Compared with germline, one end of the junction differs, possibly owing to a read error. The chain couples TRBV5-1 to TRBJ1-1, with D perhaps matching TRBD1 (6 bases). Germline CDR1 and CDR2: SGHRS and YFSETQ. CDR3 length: 16 residues. DNA of the CDR3: TGCGCCAGCAGCTTTCCGGTCCGGGGAGGGGACACTGAAGCTCTCTTT. This codes for CASSFPVRGGDTEALF.

CDR3 residues: CASSLATGSDEQFF. The CDR3 DNA sequence: TGTGCCAGCAGCTTAGCGACAGGGAGCGATGAGCAGTTCTTC. This chain links TRBV7-9 with TRBJ2-1; 7 nucleotides line up with TRBD1. V lost 0 bases to trimming and J lost 8 bases; unmatched junction nucleotides: 4. The CDR3 has 14 residues. Germline V CDR1 and CDR2: SEHNR, FQNEAQ (reference sequence).

The chain employs TRBV13 and TRBJ2-7, with a weak D call TRBD1 (5 bases). The V end was cut by 5 bases, the J end by 2 bases, with 16 bases between. The CDR3 runs to 15 residues. Per germline, CDR1 PRHDT and CDR2 FYEKMQ (reference sequence). The CDR3 protein is CASSDSQAAPYEQYF. CDR3 bases: TGTGCCAGCAGCGATTCACAGGCCGCTCCCTACGAGCAGTACTTC.

V gene TRBV6-5 combines with J gene TRBJ2-2, with D hard to call. The germline gives CDR1 MNHEY, CDR2 SVGAGI. This CDR3 contains 13 residues. V lost 6 bases to trimming and J lost 7 bases, with 12 bases between them. CDR3: CASSSEPFGELFF. CDR3 in DNA: TGTGCCAGCAGCTCGGAGCCATTCGGGGAGCTGTTTTTT.

CDR3 region: CASSRQDRLNQPQHF. The CDR3 DNA sequence: TGTGCCAGCAGCCGACAGGACAGACTCAATCAGCCCCAGCATTTT. This chain connects TRBV7-8 to TRBJ1-5, with D perhaps TRBD1 (6 bases). Trimming took off 5 bases at V and 3 bases at J, with 14 bases between the two ends. The germline gives CDR1 SGHVS, CDR2 FQNEAQ. The CDR3 loop spans 15 amino acids.

V and J are TRBV10-3 and TRBJ2-3; 9 positions agree with TRBD1. V gave up 5 bases and J gave up 2 bases; unmatched junction bases: 5. Looked up from germline, CDR1 is ENHRY and CDR2 is SYGVKD. CDR3 length: 15 residues. CDR3 sequence: CAISQTGGDTDTQYF. The DNA of the CDR3 is TGTGCCATCAGTCAGACAGGGGGTGACACAGATACGCAGTATTTT.

The rearrangement uses TRBV27 and TRBJ2-1; 8 nucleotides agree with TRBD1. Germline V gene lookup returns CDR1 MNHEY and CDR2 SMNVEV (reference sequence). The ends lost 4 bases at V and 7 bases at J; junction bases unmatched: 15. This CDR3 has 17 residues. CDR3 loop: CASSCSSCDRGSNEQFF. In nucleotides, the CDR3 is TGTGCCAGCAGTTGCTCCTCCTGCGACAGGGGTAGTAATGAGCAGTTCTTC.

V gene TRBV5-6 combines with J gene TRBJ2-5, with a tentative D call TRBD1 (5 bases). Trimming shortened V by 1 base and J by 2 bases, and 12 bases separated the two germline ends. The germline CDR1 and CDR2 sequences are SGHDT and YYEEEE. This CDR3 is built from 15 residues. The CDR3 bases are TGTGCCAGCAGCTTGTCTAGGACAAATCAAGAGACCCAGTACTTC. Protein product: CASSLSRTNQETQYF.

The chain is built from TRBV7-9 and TRBJ2-3; TRBD1 matches at 8 bases. Trimming at V came to 4 bases and at J to 2 bases, leaving 5 bases not matched to a gene. This CDR3 has 15 amino acids. In germline, CDR1 is SEHNR, CDR2 FQNEAQ (reference sequence). The CDR3 protein is CASSSSDRVTDTQYF. CDR3 coding DNA: TGTGCCAGCAGCTCCTCGGACAGGGTCACAGATACGCAGTATTTT.

The CDR3 sequence is CASGGDRGGHYEQYF. The CDR3 DNA sequence: TGTGCCAGCGGGGGAGATCGGGGGGGCCACTACGAGCAGTACTTC. This rearrangement joins TRBV21-1 to TRBJ2-7; the table's D call TRBD2 went unverified against the DNA. TRBV21-1 is shown as a pseudogene. The CDR3 is 15 residues long.

Note on this clone: A junction end diverges from the germline sequence, so it may reflect a read error. V and J are TRBV7-9 and TRBJ1-1; 12 nucleotides match TRBD1. Germline lookup yields CDR1 SEHNR and CDR2 FQNEAQ (reference sequence). The CDR3 runs to 15 residues. The CDR3 DNA is TGTTCCAGCAGCACGGGACAGGGGGCTTCCACTGAAGCTTTCTTT. The encoded protein is CSSSTGQGASTEAFF.

V and J are TRBV19 and TRBJ1-4, with D tentatively TRBD1 (6 bases). Germline CDR1 and CDR2: LNHDA and SQIVND (reference sequence). The CDR3 extends over 15 amino acids. Trimming pared 8 bases from V and 8 bases from J, leaving 21 bases between. The CDR3 reads CASSPLYRVREKLFF. The CDR3 coding sequence is TGTGCCAGTTCCCCGCTCTACAGGGTCCGGGAAAAACTGTTTTTT.

The chain is built from TRBV10-1 and TRBJ2-2; 7 bases agree with TRBD1. From germline, CDR1 is WNHNN and CDR2 SYGVQD (reference sequence). The CDR3 length is 14 residues. V shed 6 bases and J 4 bases; nucleotides not matched to a gene: 5. The CDR3 bases are TGCGCCAGCAGCGGGACAGCCGCCACCGGGGAGCTGTTTTTT. Translating gives CASSGTAATGELFF.

This clone was counted a single time. The V and J genes are TRBV5-1 and TRBJ1-4; 8 nucleotides line up with TRBD1. The CDR3 extends over 16 amino acids. Losses at the gene ends were 2 bases for V and 3 bases for J; bases not matched to a gene: 6. Germline lookup yields CDR1 SGHRS and CDR2 YFSETQ. The CDR3 sequence: CASSLQGQGANEKLFF. CDR3 DNA sequence: TGCGCCAGCAGCTTACAAGGACAGGGTGCTAATGAAAAACTGTTTTTT.

In this sample, this clone turned up once. This chain connects TRBV5-4 to TRBJ1-1, with TRBD1 matching 12 bases. Germline CDR1 and CDR2: SGHNT and YYREEE (reference sequence). The CDR3 totals 19 residues. The J segment lost 1 base and the V segment lost 3 bases, leaving 13 bases of the junction unmatched. CDR3 bases: TGTGCCAGCAGCTCACCCGGGACAGGGGGCTTCCCTCCGAACACTGAAGCTTTCTTT. This encodes CASSSPGTGGFPPNTEAFF. Full variable domain (rest looked up from reference TRBV5-4 and TRBJ1-1): ETGVTQSPTHLIKTRGQQVTLRCSSQSGHNTVSWYQQALGQGPQFIFQYYREEENGRGNFPPRFSGLQFPNYSSELNVNALELDDSALYLCASSSPGTGGFPPNTEAFFGQGTRLTVV.

The chain combines TRBV19 with TRBJ1-1; unclear D gene. V dropped 4 bases and J dropped 0 bases, with 12 bases sitting between them. Germline assignment: CDR1 LNHDA and CDR2 SQIVND (reference sequence). CDR3 size: 15 residues. The CDR3 DNA follows: TGTGCCAGTAGTACTACCTCCTCATTGAACACTGAAGCTTTCTTT. This encodes CASSTTSSLNTEAFF.